This T cell receptor beta chain emerged from a study of T cell responses to AZD1222 COVID-19 vaccine. The study's findings and limits: Two AZD1222 administrations were followed by greater Spike-specific TCR breadth and depth.

Concerning this clone itself: Its antigen is undetermined.

Using immunoSEQ multiplex PCR, the repertoire was profiled, and TCRdb retains in-frame clones only, with some absent. This table has some 150,000 clones, roughly 89% appearing once. V was cut by 7 bases and J by 3 bases, with 18 bases left in between. Germline-derived CDR1 and CDR2 are WSHSY and SAAADI. This CDR3 is 15 amino acids long. The sequences come from peripheral blood, collected 28 days after the second AZD1222 dose. The chain combines TRBV10-2 with TRBJ1-1; D gene uncertain. This receptor was obtained from an adult who received the AZD1222 COVID-19 vaccine. CDR3 region: CASTGVQGWDTEAFF. The DNA for the CDR3 is TGCGCCAGCACGGGTGTTCAAGGGTGGGACACTGAAGCTTTCTTT.